The rows below give T cell receptor beta chains drawn from one sample of a study of vaccination and CD4 T cells after COVID-19. Each CDR3 protein is one row after TCRdb ran MiXCR on the PCR reads. This table has about 24,000 distinct CDR3 sequences, about three fifths appearing once. Their cognate antigens are unknown. The sample taken for sequencing was CD4+ T cells from blood, cultured in vitro. These receptor sequences come from a human donor who had recovered from COVID-19. The conserved cysteine and the conserved F or W are not part of the CDR3 here. A D gene is named only where the DNA matches it firmly. The size of a clone is reported for some rows only, either as once, few or many, or as a class for expanded clones.

CDR3aa	abundance	len	d_gene	v_gene	j_gene
SALTGDLNYGYT	few	12	TRBD1	TRBV20-1	TRBJ1-2
ASSQTGGGTDTQY	.	13	TRBD1	TRBV12-3/TRBV12-4	TRBJ2-3
ASSAGVGDPSYNSPLH	.	16	.	TRBV9	TRBJ1-6
ASRHNEQF	.	8	.	TRBV6-2/TRBV6-3	TRBJ2-1
SARWASGSVVEQF	.	13	TRBD2	TRBV20-1	TRBJ2-1
SAIGEADTGEPF	.	12	.	TRBV20-1	TRBJ2-2
ASSWGNTEAF	.	10	.	TRBV12-3/TRBV12-4	TRBJ1-1
ASSGEFNQPQH	.	11	.	TRBV18	TRBJ1-5
ASSSQDNYGYT	.	11	.	TRBV18	TRBJ1-2
ASSQGVSNSPLH	.	12	.	TRBV14	TRBJ1-6
ASSLERSGELF	.	11	.	TRBV11-3	TRBJ2-2
ASSPPGRLTEAF	.	12	.	TRBV5-1	TRBJ1-1
ASRPAIRELADTQY	once	14	.	TRBV6-4	TRBJ2-3
SARGTSGSWASQGNEQF	.	17	TRBD2	TRBV20-1	TRBJ2-1
ASSLSGDQETQY	.	12	.	TRBV7-2	TRBJ2-5
ASENTIGAVYGYT	.	13	.	TRBV28	TRBJ1-2
ASSLGGISTEAF	.	12	.	TRBV7-2	TRBJ1-1
ASSPSSQMRAKLF	few	13	.	TRBV7-2	TRBJ1-4
ASTRGRASCTDTQY	.	14	TRBD2	TRBV7-4	TRBJ2-3
ASSRAGATFYEQY	.	13	TRBD2	TRBV28	TRBJ2-7
ASTPQGNRGPQH	few	12	.	TRBV7-2	TRBJ1-5
SASVTARGDIQY	once	12	TRBD2	TRBV20-1	TRBJ2-4
ASSELSYT	few	8	.	TRBV6-1	TRBJ1-2
ASSPKATSTDTQY	.	13	.	TRBV18	TRBJ2-3
SAITTGSKGYT	.	11	TRBD1	TRBV20-1	TRBJ1-2
ASSLGVSIT	.	9	.	TRBV12-3/TRBV12-4	TRBJ1-2
ASSFSPSRLQY	.	11	.	TRBV28	TRBJ2-7
SASVPGEPQH	.	10	.	TRBV20-1	TRBJ1-5
ASSVGNTYEQY	once	11	.	TRBV7-2	TRBJ2-7
SASPGQGDGYT	.	11	TRBD1	TRBV20-1	TRBJ1-2
ASSFDGGLSYEQY	.	13	.	TRBV28	TRBJ2-7
ASSPGLREQY	.	10	.	TRBV27	TRBJ2-7
ASSMGGPETQY	once	11	TRBD2	TRBV7-2	TRBJ2-5
ATSRGKREEHMQY	.	13	.	TRBV15	TRBJ2-7
ATNDSPAGYTQY	.	12	.	TRBV21-1	TRBJ2-3
ASTTGTSGSSSYEQY	.	15	TRBD2	TRBV6-2/TRBV6-3	TRBJ2-7
ASSPTTGTDYGYT	.	13	.	TRBV14	TRBJ1-2
ASERQPRTDTQY	.	12	.	TRBV6-2/TRBV6-3	TRBJ2-3
ASSQRDRPSGANVLT	.	15	TRBD1	TRBV5-8	TRBJ2-6
ASSRTELENTIY	few	12	.	TRBV7-2	TRBJ1-3
SASGRAREQY	.	10	TRBD2	TRBV20-1	TRBJ2-7
ASSLYPRGGGNYGYT	.	15	.	TRBV27	TRBJ1-2
ASNYGTYETQY	.	11	.	TRBV30	TRBJ2-5
ASSRTSGRFGTDTQY	.	15	TRBD2	TRBV7-2	TRBJ2-3
ASSPKGQGRESTEAF	.	15	.	TRBV7-9	TRBJ1-1
ASGRTSNEQF	.	10	.	TRBV12-5	TRBJ2-1